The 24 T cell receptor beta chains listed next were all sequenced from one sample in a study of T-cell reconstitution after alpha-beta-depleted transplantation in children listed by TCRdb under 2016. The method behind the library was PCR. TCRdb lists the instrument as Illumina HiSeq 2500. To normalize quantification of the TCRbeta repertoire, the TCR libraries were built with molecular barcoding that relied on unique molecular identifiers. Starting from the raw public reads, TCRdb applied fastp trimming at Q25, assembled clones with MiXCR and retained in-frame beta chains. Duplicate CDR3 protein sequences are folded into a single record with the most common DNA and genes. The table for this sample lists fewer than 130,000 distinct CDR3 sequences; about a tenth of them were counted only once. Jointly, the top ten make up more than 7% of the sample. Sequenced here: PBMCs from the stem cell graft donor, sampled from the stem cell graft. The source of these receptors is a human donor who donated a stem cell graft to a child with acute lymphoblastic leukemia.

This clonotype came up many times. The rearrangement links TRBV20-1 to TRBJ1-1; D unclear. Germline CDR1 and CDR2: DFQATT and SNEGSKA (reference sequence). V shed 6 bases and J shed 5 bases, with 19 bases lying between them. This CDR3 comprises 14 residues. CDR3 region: CSAEQVGERTEAFF. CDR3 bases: TGCAGTGCCGAGCAGGTCGGTGAGCGAACTGAAGCTTTCTTT.

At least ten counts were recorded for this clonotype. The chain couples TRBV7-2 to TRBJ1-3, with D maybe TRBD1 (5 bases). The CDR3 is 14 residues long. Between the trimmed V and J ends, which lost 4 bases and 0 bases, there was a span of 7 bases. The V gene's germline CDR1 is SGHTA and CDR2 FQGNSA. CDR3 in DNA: TGTGCCAGCAGCTCCAGGGCCTCTGGAAACACCATATATTTT. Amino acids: CASSSRASGNTIYF.

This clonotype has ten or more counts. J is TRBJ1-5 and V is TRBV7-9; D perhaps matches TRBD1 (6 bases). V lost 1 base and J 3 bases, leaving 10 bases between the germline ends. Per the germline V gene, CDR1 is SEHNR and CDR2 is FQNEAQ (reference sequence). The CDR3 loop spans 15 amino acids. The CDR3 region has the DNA TGTGCCAGCAGCTTAGAGGGGGGCTTCAATCAGCCCCAGCATTTT. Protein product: CASSLEGGFNQPQHF.

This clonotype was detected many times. This CDR3 is CASSYPTDFYEQYF. The CDR3 nucleotides read TGTGCCAGCAGTTACCCGACAGATTTCTACGAGCAGTACTTC. The rearrangement joins TRBV6-5 to TRBJ2-7; D is perhaps TRBD1 (5 bases). Germline CDR1 and CDR2: MNHEY and SVGAGI. The V end lost 2 bases, the J end lost 3 bases, and 11 bases lay between the germline ends. The CDR3 loop spans 14 amino acids.

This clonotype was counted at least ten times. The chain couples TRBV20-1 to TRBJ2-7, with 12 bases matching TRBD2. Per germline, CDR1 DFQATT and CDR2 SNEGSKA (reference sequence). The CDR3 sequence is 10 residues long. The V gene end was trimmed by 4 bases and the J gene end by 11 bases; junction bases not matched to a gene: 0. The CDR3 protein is CSATSGREYF. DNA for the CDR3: TGCAGTGCTACTAGCGGGAGGGAGTACTTC.

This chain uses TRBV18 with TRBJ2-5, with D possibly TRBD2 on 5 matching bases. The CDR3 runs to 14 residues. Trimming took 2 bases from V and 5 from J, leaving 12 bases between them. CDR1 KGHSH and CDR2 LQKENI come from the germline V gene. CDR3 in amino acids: CASSPGLQHETQYF. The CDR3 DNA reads TGTGCCAGCTCACCAGGACTTCAACACGAGACCCAGTACTTC.

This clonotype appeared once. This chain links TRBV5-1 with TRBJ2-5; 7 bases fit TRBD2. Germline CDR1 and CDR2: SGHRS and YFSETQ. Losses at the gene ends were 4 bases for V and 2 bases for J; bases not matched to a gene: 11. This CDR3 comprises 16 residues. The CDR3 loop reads CASSRTSDGAQETQYF. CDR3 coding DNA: TGCGCCAGCAGCCGTACTAGCGATGGGGCGCAAGAGACCCAGTACTTC.

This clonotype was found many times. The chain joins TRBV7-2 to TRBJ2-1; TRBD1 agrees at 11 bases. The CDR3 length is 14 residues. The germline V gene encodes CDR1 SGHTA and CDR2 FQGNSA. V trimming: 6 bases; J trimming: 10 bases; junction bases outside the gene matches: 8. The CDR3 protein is CASRTGTGGYEQFF. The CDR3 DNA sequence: TGTGCCAGCAGAACCGGGACAGGGGGATACGAGCAGTTCTTC.

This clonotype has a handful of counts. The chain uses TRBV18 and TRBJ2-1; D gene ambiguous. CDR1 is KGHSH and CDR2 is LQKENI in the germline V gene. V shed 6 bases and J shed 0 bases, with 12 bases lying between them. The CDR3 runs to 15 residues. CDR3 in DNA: TGTGCCAGCTCGCGTCGGACGGACTCCTACAATGAGCAGTTCTTC. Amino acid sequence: CASSRRTDSYNEQFF.

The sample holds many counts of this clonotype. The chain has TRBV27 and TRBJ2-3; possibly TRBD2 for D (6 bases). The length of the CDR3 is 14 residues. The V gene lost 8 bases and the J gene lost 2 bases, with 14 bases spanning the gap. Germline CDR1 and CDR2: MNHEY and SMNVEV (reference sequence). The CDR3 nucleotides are TGTGCCAGCGCCAAGGCGGGGCTCACAGATACGCAGTATTTT. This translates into CASAKAGLTDTQYF.

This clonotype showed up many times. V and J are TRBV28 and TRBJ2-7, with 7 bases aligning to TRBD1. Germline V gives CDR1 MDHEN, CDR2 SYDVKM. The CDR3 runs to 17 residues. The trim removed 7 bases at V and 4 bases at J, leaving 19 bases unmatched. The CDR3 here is CASTPRPFRTGGYEQYF. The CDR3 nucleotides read TGTGCCAGCACCCCTAGACCCTTTAGGACAGGCGGTTACGAGCAGTACTTC.

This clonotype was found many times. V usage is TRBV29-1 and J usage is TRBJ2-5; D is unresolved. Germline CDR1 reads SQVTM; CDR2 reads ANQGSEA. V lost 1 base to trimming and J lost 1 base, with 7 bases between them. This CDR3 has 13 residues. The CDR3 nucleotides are TGCAGCGTTGAAGGGCGTTCCCAAGAGACCCAGTACTTC. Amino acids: CSVEGRSQETQYF.

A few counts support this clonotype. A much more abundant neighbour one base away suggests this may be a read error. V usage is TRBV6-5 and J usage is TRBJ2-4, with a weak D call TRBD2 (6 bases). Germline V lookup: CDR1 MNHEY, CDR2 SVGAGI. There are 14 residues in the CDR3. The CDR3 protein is CASIYRGAKNIQYF. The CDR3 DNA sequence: TGTGCCAGCATTTACCGGGGGGCCAAAAACATTCAGTACTTC.

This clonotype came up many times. CDR3 sequence: CASSQEPGGVTEAFF. In DNA, the CDR3 is TGCGCCAGCAGCCAAGAACCCGGGGGGGTCACTGAAGCTTTCTTT. V and J are TRBV4-3 and TRBJ1-1, with D possibly being TRBD1 (5 bases). This CDR3 is 15 amino acids long. Trimming took 0 bases from V and 4 from J, leaving 12 bases between them. CDR1 is LGHNA and CDR2 is YSLEER in the germline V gene.

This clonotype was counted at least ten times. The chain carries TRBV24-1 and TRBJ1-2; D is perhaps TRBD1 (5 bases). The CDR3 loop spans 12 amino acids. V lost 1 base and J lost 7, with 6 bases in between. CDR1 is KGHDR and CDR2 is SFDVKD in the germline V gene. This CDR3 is CATSDFQGGYTF. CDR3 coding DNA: TGTGCCACCAGTGATTTTCAGGGTGGCTACACCTTC.

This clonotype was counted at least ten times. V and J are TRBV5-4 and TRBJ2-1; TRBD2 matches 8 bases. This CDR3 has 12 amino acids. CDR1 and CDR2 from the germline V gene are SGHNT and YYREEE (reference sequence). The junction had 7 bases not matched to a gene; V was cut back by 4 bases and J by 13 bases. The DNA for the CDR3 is TGTGCCAGCAGCCCGACTAGCGCCAAACAGTTCTTC. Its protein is CASSPTSAKQFF.

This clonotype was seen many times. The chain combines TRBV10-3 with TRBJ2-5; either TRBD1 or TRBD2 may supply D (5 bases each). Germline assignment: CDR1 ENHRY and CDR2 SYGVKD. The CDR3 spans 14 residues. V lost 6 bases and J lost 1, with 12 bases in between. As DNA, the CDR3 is TGTGCCATCAGCGGGACCCACCCCCAAGAGACCCAGTACTTC. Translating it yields CAISGTHPQETQYF.

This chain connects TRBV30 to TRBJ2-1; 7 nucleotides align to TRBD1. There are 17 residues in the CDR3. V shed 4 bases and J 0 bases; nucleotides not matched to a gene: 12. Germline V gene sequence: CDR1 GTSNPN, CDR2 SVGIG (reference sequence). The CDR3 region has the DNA TGTGCCTGGACTTGGGGCGGACAGGCGAGCTCCTACAATGAGCAGTTCTTC. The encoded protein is CAWTWGGQASSYNEQFF.

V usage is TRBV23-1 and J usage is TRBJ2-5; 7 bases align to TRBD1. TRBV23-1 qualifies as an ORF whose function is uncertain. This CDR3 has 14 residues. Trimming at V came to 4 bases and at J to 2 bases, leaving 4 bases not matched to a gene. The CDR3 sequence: CASSRQGQQETQYF. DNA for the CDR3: TGCGCCAGCAGTCGACAGGGACAGCAAGAGACCCAGTACTTC.

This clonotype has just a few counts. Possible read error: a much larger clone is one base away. The CDR3 DNA follows: TGTGCCAGCAGTCTCATATTACCCAACTCTGGGGCCAACGGCCTGACTTTC. It translates to CASSLILPNSGANGLTF. The gene calls are TRBV27 and TRBJ2-6; possible D gene TRBD1, 5 bases. This CDR3 comprises 17 residues. CDR1 is MNHEY, CDR2 SMNVEV, per germline (reference sequence).

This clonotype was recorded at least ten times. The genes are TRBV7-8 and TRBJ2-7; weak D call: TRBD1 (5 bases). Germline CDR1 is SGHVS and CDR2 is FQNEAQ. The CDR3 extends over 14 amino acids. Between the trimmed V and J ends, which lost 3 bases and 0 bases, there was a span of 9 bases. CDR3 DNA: TGTGCCAGCAGCTTTAATCAGGGCTCCTACGAGCAGTACTTC. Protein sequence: CASSFNQGSYEQYF.

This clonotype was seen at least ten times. The CDR3 region has the DNA TGCAGTGCCAGACAGGGGGCTATATACGAGCAGTACTTC. Protein product: CSARQGAIYEQYF. The V and J genes are TRBV20-1 and TRBJ2-7; 10 bases map to TRBD1. J was trimmed by 4 bases and V by 6 bases; bases with no gene match: 6. Germline V gives CDR1 DFQATT, CDR2 SNEGSKA (reference sequence). The CDR3 spans 13 residues.

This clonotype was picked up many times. This chain's CDR3 is CASSSKTPVSGNTIYF. The CDR3 DNA follows: TGTGCCAGCAGTTCCAAGACACCGGTCTCTGGAAACACCATATATTTT. J is TRBJ1-3 and V is TRBV6-5; unclear D gene. Germline CDR1 MNHEY, CDR2 SVGAGI. The CDR3 loop spans 16 amino acids. V was trimmed by 4 bases and J by 0 bases, leaving 13 bases between them.

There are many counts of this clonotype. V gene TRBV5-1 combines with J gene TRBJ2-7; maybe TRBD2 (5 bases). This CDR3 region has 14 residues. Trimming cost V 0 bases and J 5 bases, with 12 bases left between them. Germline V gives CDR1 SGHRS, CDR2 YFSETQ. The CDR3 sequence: CASSLVGESDEQYF. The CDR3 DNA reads TGCGCCAGCAGCTTGGTCGGGGAGAGCGACGAGCAGTACTTC.